The T cell receptor beta chain under discussion was sequenced for a study of T cell repertoires in cytomegalovirus infection. The germline V gene has CDR1 SGHRS and CDR2 YFSETQ. The ends were cut back, 4 bases at V and 3 bases at J, with 17 bases in the middle. The CDR3 has 15 residues. This clonotype occurred a few times. The target antigen is unknown. Overall study results and limits: What dominated the ex vivo response were HLA-C-restricted CMV-specific TCR beta clonotypes. Frequencies of public TCR beta families were cumulated, and this identified carriers of CMV plus the relevant HLA.

MiXCR was run by TCRdb on the reads, yielding one entry per CDR3 protein. The sample records 600,000 to 800,000 distinct CDR3 sequences, 20% to 30% being singletons. The source is a human donor in good health (CMV status not recorded). Some clones in this sample may be carry-over from other donors' samples. Sequencing used CD8+ T cells from PBMCs. The V call is TRBV5-1, the J call TRBJ2-7, with D possibly called TRBD1 or TRBD2 (6 bases each). The DNA for the CDR3 is TGCGCCAGCAGCCATGAGGGGGGCCTCAACTACGAGCAGTACTTC. Protein: CASSHEGGLNYEQYF.